This T cell receptor beta chain was obtained from a study of blood T cell repertoires in COVID-19. Study context: The United States, Italy and Spain supplied acute and convalescent COVID-19 samples. Sources were T cells, B-cell-depleted T cells, or PBMCs; the material itself was cDNA or gDNA.

Original analysis: Estimates of nucleated cell counts were drawn from the amplification of reference gene primers. Profiled with immunoSEQ multiplex PCR; TCRdb holds only in-frame clones, not every one. That table supplies the V and J calls and clone size; D and trimming were determined from the DNA. The data show under 85,000 clones, almost 90% seen once. V shed 8 bases and J shed 0 bases, with 13 bases lying between them. The CDR3 covers 14 residues. CDR1 is MNHEY and CDR2 is SVGAGI in the germline V gene. Sequences were obtained from peripheral blood. The rearrangement uses TRBV6-5 and TRBJ2-5; D may be TRBD2 (5 bases). The receptor comes from a man between 50 and 59 years old with acute or convalescent COVID-19. CDR3 DNA: TGTGCCAGCGGTCGGGGAAGTTACCAAGAGACCCAGTACTTC. Its translation is CASGRGSYQETQYF.